The present TCR beta chain was sequenced within a study of cytomegalovirus exposure and HLA in healthy donors. CDR3 length: 11 residues. Trimming cost V 8 bases and J 3 bases, with 10 bases left between them. Germline V gene data show CDR1 as GTSNPN and CDR2 as SVGIG (reference sequence). Study observations and caveats: In a later analysis, a genetic analysis reported fewer productive-TCR N-insertions in an Asian-associated ancestry cluster than the cohort average.

Amplification used 60 Vbeta primers and 13 Jbeta primers. Only in-frame clones appear in the TCRdb table, and some are missing; sequencing was by immunoSEQ multiplex PCR. The data show approximately 240,000 clones, around four fifths seen once. About this clone: The antigen is not known.

The rearrangement joins TRBV30 to TRBJ1-1; no clear D. Sequences were obtained from PBMCs. The receptor was derived from a woman aged 55 to 70 in good health and CMV-seropositive. The CDR3: CAVNTYTEAFF. The CDR3, as DNA: TGTGCCGTTAACACCTACACTGAAGCTTTCTTT.